Listed here are 16 T cell receptor beta chains from one sample, sequenced in a study of cytomegalovirus exposure and HLA in healthy donors. In the PCR, 60 Vbeta and 13 Jbeta primers were used. Profiling relied on immunoSEQ multiplex PCR, and the TCRdb table lists in-frame clones only, not all of them. The sample lists approximately 170,000 clones; around 86% were seen once. The sample comprised PBMCs. These receptors were taken from a man aged 50 to 59 in good health and CMV-seropositive.

This sequence joins TRBV7-6 and TRBJ2-7; 8 bases are shared with TRBD1. The CDR3 has 16 residues. Unmatched junction bases numbered 15, after V lost 5 bases and J lost 6 bases. Germline CDR1 SGHVS, CDR2 FNYEAQ. CDR3 sequence (DNA): TGTGCCAGCAGCGAAGTCACAGGGGGAACTTTCGGCGAGCAGTACTTC. It yields the protein CASSEVTGGTFGEQYF.

This clone has just a few counts. The chain couples TRBV4-3 to TRBJ2-5; possibly TRBD2 for D (6 bases). The V end was cut by 3 bases, the J end by 5 bases, with 13 bases between. The CDR3 spans 14 residues. Germline-derived CDR1 and CDR2 are LGHNA and YSLEER. The CDR3 DNA sequence: TGCGCCAGCAGCCAGGTGTACGGAGGGGAGACCCAGTACTTC. Its protein product is CASSQVYGGETQYF.

The genes are TRBV4-2 and TRBJ2-7, with no clear D. V was trimmed by 1 base and J by 2 bases, leaving 6 bases between them. The CDR3 runs to 13 residues. The germline gives CDR1 LGHNA, CDR2 YNFKEQ. CDR3 loop: CASSQARAYEQYF. The CDR3 DNA reads as TGTGCCAGCAGCCAAGCAAGAGCCTACGAGCAGTACTTC.

J is TRBJ2-1 and V is TRBV6-1, with 9 nucleotides matching TRBD2. J was trimmed by 4 bases and V by 4 bases; bases with no gene match: 5. Germline CDR1 and CDR2: MNHNS and SASEGT. CDR3 length: 15 residues. The CDR3 is CASSVASGAYNEQFF. The CDR3 nucleotides are TGTGCCAGCAGTGTAGCTAGCGGGGCTTACAATGAGCAGTTCTTC.

A few counts support this clone. The V call is TRBV28, the J call TRBJ2-7; D perhaps matches TRBD2 (6 bases). CDR3 length equals 14 residues. V was cut by 6 bases and J by 3 bases, with 15 bases left in between. Per germline, CDR1 MDHEN and CDR2 SYDVKM. This chain's CDR3 is CASRPSGEGYEQYF. Written as DNA, the CDR3 is TGTGCCAGCAGACCCTCGGGAGAGGGCTACGAGCAGTACTTC.

Note on this clone: Mismatch with germline at one junction end may stem from a read error. In the same sample, other DNA sequences code for this CDR3. This chain joins TRBV2 and TRBJ2-1; 9 nucleotides align to TRBD1. Looked up from germline, CDR1 is SNHLY and CDR2 is FYNNEI. The CDR3 extends over 14 amino acids. This CDR3 reads CASSADRGYNEQFF. CDR3 bases: TGCGCCAGCAGTGCGGACAGGGGCTACAATGAGCAGTTCTTC.

The V and J genes are TRBV19 and TRBJ1-6, with D perhaps matching TRBD1 (5 bases). The germline V and J ends were trimmed by 5 bases and 6 bases, with 17 bases remaining between them. From germline, CDR1 is LNHDA and CDR2 SQIVND (reference sequence). This CDR3 has 16 amino acids. The CDR3: CASSEQAPGANSPLHF. The CDR3 nucleotides read TGTGCCAGTAGTGAACAGGCTCCTGGGGCTAATTCACCCCTCCACTTT.

The V and J genes are TRBV5-4 and TRBJ2-1; 8 nucleotides line up with TRBD1. With 5 bases clipped from V and 5 bases from J, the junction kept 9 bases outside the gene matches. The CDR3 runs 15 residues. Germline loops: CDR1 SGHNT, CDR2 YYREEE (reference sequence). In DNA form, the CDR3 reads TGTGCCAGCAGAATCGACAGGGGAACAAACAATGAGCAGTTCTTC. Protein product: CASRIDRGTNNEQFF.

The rearrangement uses TRBV19 and TRBJ2-1; 9 bases fit TRBD1. This CDR3 comprises 15 residues. The J segment lost 6 bases and the V segment lost 1 base, leaving 4 bases of the junction unmatched. CDR1 LNHDA and CDR2 SQIVND come from the germline V gene (reference sequence). CDR3 sequence (DNA): TGTGCCAGTAGTATAGCGGGACAGGGCCCCAATGAGCAGTTCTTC. The encoded protein is CASSIAGQGPNEQFF.

The gene calls are TRBV30 and TRBJ2-7; TRBD1 agrees at 7 bases. The CDR3 has 13 residues. Germline CDR1 is GTSNPN and CDR2 is SVGIG (reference sequence). With 3 bases clipped from V and 1 base from J, the junction kept 3 bases outside the gene matches. The CDR3 sequence is CAWSSGGSYEQYF. The CDR3 DNA sequence: TGTGCCTGGAGCTCAGGGGGTTCCTACGAGCAGTACTTC.

The chain couples TRBV27 to TRBJ2-4; a weak D match, TRBD2 (6 bases). Germline loops: CDR1 MNHEY, CDR2 SMNVEV (reference sequence). Trimming stripped 5 bases from V and 7 bases from J, with 12 bases between. The CDR3 covers 13 residues. The CDR3 bases are TGTGCCAGCAGTCCGACTAGTTCGAACATTCAGTACTTC. Residues: CASSPTSSNIQYF.

The rearrangement joins TRBV11-1 to TRBJ2-5; TRBD2 aligns across 12 bases. Germline CDR1 and CDR2: SGHAT and FQDESV (reference sequence). The CDR3 spans 15 residues. V was clipped by 3 bases and J by 4 bases; unmatched bases: 3. For the CDR3, the DNA is TGTGCCAGCAGCTTGCCGGGACTAGCGGGAGAGACCCAGTACTTC. Residues: CASSLPGLAGETQYF.

Turning to this clone: Other DNA sequences within the sample encode an identical CDR3. This chain links TRBV19 with TRBJ1-4, with 8 bases that match TRBD1. Unmatched junction bases numbered 2, after V lost 3 bases and J lost 2 bases. The length of the CDR3 is 15 residues. Germline CDR1 is LNHDA and CDR2 is SQIVND (reference sequence). For the CDR3, the DNA is TGTGCCAGTAGTATTCGGACAGGGACTAATGAAAAACTGTTTTTT. Protein sequence: CASSIRTGTNEKLFF.

The chain uses TRBV5-6 and TRBJ2-5; a possible D gene is TRBD2 (6 bases). Looked up from germline, CDR1 is SGHDT and CDR2 is YYEEEE. CDR3 length equals 13 residues. The germline V and J ends were trimmed by 1 base and 3 bases, with 7 bases remaining between them. CDR3 sequence (DNA): TGTGCCAGCAGCTTGCCGGGGGAAGAGACCCAGTACTTC. Translating it yields CASSLPGEETQYF.

The rearrangement uses TRBV6-4 and TRBJ2-3; TRBD2 aligns across 15 bases. Germline V lookup: CDR1 MRHNA, CDR2 SNTAGT. Trimming removed 9 bases from V and 2 bases from J; junction bases left unmatched: 12. The CDR3 has 18 residues. CDR3 protein: CARTTGTSGRPFTDTQYF. The CDR3 DNA reads TGTGCCAGAACCACCGGGACTAGCGGGAGGCCCTTCACAGATACGCAGTATTTT.

This chain connects TRBV27 to TRBJ2-7, with 11 bases aligning to TRBD2. Per germline, CDR1 MNHEY and CDR2 SMNVEV (reference sequence). The V and J ends lost 3 bases and 0 bases, in that order; junction bases with no gene match: 1. The CDR3 is 15 residues long. The CDR3 loop is CASSFGTSGSYEQYF. The CDR3 nucleotides read TGTGCCAGCAGTTTTGGGACTAGCGGCTCCTACGAGCAGTACTTC.